The 5 T cell receptor beta chains below come from one sample, sequenced in a study of blood T cell repertoires in COVID-19. The method was immunoSEQ multiplex PCR; TCRdb's version includes in-frame clones alone and lacks a portion of them. Of about 350,000 clones in the sample, 85% to 90% were seen once. Sequenced material: peripheral blood. These receptors all stem from a woman aged 45-59 years with COVID-19, enrolled during active disease.

V and J are TRBV29-1 and TRBJ1-2; D unclear. The length of the CDR3 is 14 residues. Germline V gene sequence: CDR1 SQVTM, CDR2 ANQGSEA. Between the trimmed V and J ends, which lost 4 bases and 2 bases, there was a span of 14 bases. For the CDR3, the DNA is TGCAGCGTTGTAATTAGCGCGGAGAACTATGGCTACACCTTC. Translating it yields CSVVISAENYGYTF.

V gene TRBV10-3 combines with J gene TRBJ2-2; tentative D call: TRBD1 (7 bases). Per the germline V gene, CDR1 is ENHRY and CDR2 is SYGVKD. The CDR3 spans 14 residues. Trimming cost V 6 bases and J 7 bases, with 15 bases left between them. CDR3 bases: TGTGCCATCAGCGCGGGACAGATGGGCGGGGAGCTGTTTTTT. It encodes CAISAGQMGGELFF.

This chain connects TRBV7-8 to TRBJ1-2; 7 bases fit TRBD1. Germline lookup yields CDR1 SGHVS and CDR2 FQNEAQ. With V trimmed by 4 bases and J by 2 bases, 13 bases remained unmatched. This CDR3 comprises 17 residues. CDR3 in amino acids: CASSYEIPGGGNYGYTF. The CDR3, as DNA: TGTGCCAGCAGCTACGAAATACCAGGGGGTGGCAACTATGGCTACACCTTC.

J is TRBJ1-5 and V is TRBV12-3 or TRBV12-4; D gene ambiguous. V gave up 2 bases and J gave up 3 bases, with 2 bases separating them. CDR3 length: 12 residues. CDR3: CASSLYNQPQHF. The CDR3 nucleotides read TGTGCCAGCAGTTTATACAATCAGCCCCAGCATTTT.

The V gene is TRBV5-4, the J gene TRBJ2-2; 8 bases are a match to TRBD2. The germline CDR1 and CDR2 sequences are SGHNT and YYREEE (reference sequence). The CDR3 spans 16 residues. V shed 9 bases, J shed 5 bases, and the junction held 15 bases outside the gene matches. The CDR3 loop reads CAISPTSGIRTGELFF. The CDR3 DNA reads TGTGCCATCTCGCCTACTAGCGGAATACGGACCGGGGAGCTGTTTTTT. Using reference TRBV5-4 and TRBJ2-2 for the parts outside the CDR3, the full variable domain is ETGVTQSPTHLIKTRGQQVTLRCSSQSGHNTVSWYQQALGQGPQFIFQYYREEENGRGNFPPRFSGLQFPNYSSELNVNALELDDSALYLCAISPTSGIRTGELFFGEGSRLTVL.